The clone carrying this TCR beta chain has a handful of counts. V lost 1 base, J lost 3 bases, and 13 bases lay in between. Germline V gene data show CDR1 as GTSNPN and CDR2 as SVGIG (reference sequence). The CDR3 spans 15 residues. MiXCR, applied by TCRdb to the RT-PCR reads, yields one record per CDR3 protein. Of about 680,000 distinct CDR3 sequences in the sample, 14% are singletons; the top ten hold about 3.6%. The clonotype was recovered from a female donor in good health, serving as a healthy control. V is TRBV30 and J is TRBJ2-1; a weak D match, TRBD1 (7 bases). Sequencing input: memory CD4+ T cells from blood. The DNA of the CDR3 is TGTGCCTGGAGTGGGGCAGGGGGGAGCTACAATGAGCAGTTCTTC. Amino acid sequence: CAWSGAGGSYNEQFF.